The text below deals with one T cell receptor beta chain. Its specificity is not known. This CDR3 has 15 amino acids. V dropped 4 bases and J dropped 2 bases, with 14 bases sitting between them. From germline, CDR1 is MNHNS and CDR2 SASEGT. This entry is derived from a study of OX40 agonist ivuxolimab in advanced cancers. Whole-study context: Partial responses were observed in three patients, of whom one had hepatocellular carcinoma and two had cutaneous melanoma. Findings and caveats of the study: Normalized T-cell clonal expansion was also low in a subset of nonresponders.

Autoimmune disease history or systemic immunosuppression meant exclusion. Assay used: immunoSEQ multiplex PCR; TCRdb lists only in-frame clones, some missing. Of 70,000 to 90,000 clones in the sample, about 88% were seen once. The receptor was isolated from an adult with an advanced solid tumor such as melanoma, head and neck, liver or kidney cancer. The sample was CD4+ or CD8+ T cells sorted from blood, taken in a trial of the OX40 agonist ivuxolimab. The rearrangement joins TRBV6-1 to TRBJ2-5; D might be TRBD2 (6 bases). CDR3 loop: CASSVQPGVQETQYF. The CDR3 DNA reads TGTGCCAGCAGTGTCCAGCCGGGGGTACAAGAGACCCAGTACTTC.